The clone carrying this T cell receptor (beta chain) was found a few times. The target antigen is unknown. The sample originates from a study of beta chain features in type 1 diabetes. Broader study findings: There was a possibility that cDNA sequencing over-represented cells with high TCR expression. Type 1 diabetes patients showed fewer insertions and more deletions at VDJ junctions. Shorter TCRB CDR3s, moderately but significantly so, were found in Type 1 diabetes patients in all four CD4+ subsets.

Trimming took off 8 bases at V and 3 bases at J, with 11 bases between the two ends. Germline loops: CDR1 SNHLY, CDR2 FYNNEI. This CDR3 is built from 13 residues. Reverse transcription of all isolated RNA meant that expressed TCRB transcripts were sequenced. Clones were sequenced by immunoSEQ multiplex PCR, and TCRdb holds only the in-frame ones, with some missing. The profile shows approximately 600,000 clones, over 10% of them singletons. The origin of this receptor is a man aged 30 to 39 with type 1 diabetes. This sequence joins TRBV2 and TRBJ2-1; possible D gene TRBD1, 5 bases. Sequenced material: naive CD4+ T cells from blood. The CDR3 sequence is CASGSDIYNEQFF. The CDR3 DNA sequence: TGTGCCAGCGGATCGGACATCTACAATGAGCAGTTCTTC.